The clone carrying this T cell receptor beta chain was found many times. This CDR3 spans 14 amino acids. Per germline, CDR1 KGHSH and CDR2 LQKENI. V was pared by 8 bases and J by 5 bases, with 18 bases between. This entry belongs to a study of regulatory T cells in long-lasting Graves disease. Relying on iRepertoire HTBI primers and Arm-PCR of CDR3 regions, the team built TCR beta libraries. How the authors handled the data: Detected in the samples were just over 60 TRBV and over twelve TRBJ segments. From the multiplex PCR reads, TCRdb called clonotypes with MiXCR, one entry per CDR3 protein. The V and J calls and clone size are TCRdb's, not the authors'. The sample includes around 320,000 distinct CDR3 sequences, approximately 15% of them seen just once. Stated time point: newly diagnosed GD, antithyroid drugs for less than 3 months. RNA from PBMCs was the source of the TCR library. This same sample was also taken into another study, of T cells in Graves' hyperthyroidism and ophthalmopathy.

The source of this sequence is a man aged 35 to 55 with Graves disease. The starting material was peripheral blood mononuclear cells (PBMCs), obtained at new diagnosis, from a patient treated with antithyroid drugs. The rearrangement uses TRBV18 and TRBJ2-5, with D perhaps assigned TRBD1 or TRBD2 (6 bases each). The CDR3 nucleotides read TGTGCCAGCAGCCCCCTTGGGGGGCAGGAGACCCAGTACTTC. Its translation is CASSPLGGQETQYF.